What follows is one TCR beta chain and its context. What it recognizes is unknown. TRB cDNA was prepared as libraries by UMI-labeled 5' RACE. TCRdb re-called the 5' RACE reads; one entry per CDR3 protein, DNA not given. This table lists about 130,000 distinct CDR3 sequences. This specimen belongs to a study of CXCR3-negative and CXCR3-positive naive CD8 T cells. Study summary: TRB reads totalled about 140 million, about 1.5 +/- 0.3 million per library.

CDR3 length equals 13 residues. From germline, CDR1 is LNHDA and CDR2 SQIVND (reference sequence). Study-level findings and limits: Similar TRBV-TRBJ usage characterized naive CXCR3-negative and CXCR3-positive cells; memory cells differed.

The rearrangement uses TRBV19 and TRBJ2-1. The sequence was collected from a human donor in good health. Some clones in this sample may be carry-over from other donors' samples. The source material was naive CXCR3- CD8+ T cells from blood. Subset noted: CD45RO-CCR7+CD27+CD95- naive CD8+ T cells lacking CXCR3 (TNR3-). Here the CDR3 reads CASSHSAYNEQFF. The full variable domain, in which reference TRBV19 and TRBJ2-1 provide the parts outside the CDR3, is DGGITQSPKYLFRKEGQNVTLSCEQNLNHDAMYWYRQDPGQGLRLIYYSQIVNDFQKGDIAEGYSVSREKKESFPLTVTSAQKNPTAFYLCASSHSAYNEQFFGPGTRLTVL.